This passage covers 10 T cell receptor beta chains from one sample sequenced in a study of T cell responses to AZD1222 COVID-19 vaccine. Method: immunoSEQ multiplex PCR; TCRdb's copy keeps in-frame clones and lacks some. The sample includes approximately 200,000 clones, approximately 94% of them seen just once. The sample was peripheral blood, taken 28 days after the second dose of the MenACWY control vaccine. Receptors originate from an adult who received the MenACWY meningococcal vaccine as a control.

This chain's CDR3 is CSVELSGGAGELFF. The DNA of the CDR3 is TGCAGCGTTGAGCTTAGCGGGGGGGCCGGGGAGCTGTTTTTT. V gene TRBV29-1 combines with J gene TRBJ2-2, with 11 bases matching TRBD2. J gave up 6 bases and V 3 bases, and 3 bases lay outside the gene matches. Germline values: CDR1 SQVTM, CDR2 ANQGSEA. The CDR3 loop spans 14 amino acids.

The chain recombines TRBV30 with TRBJ1-5, with 7 nucleotides matching TRBD1. J was trimmed by 1 base and V by 1 base; bases with no gene match: 4. Germline-derived CDR1 and CDR2 are GTSNPN and SVGIG (reference sequence). This CDR3 has 15 amino acids. CDR3 loop: CAWSAGTVSNQPQHF. Written as DNA, the CDR3 is TGTGCCTGGAGTGCAGGGACAGTAAGCAATCAGCCCCAGCATTTT.

The chain couples TRBV7-2 to TRBJ2-2, with 7 bases identical to TRBD2. The germline gives CDR1 SGHTA, CDR2 FQGNSA. The CDR3 sequence is 15 residues long. With 5 bases clipped from V and 8 bases from J, the junction kept 11 bases outside the gene matches. This CDR3 reads CASSLFSGSWGELFF. CDR3 DNA: TGTGCCAGCAGCCTCTTTAGCGGGTCTTGGGGGGAGCTGTTTTTT.

J is TRBJ1-2 and V is TRBV4-2, with D unclear. V lost 0 bases to trimming and J lost 5 bases, with 13 bases between them. The CDR3 has 15 residues. The germline V gene has CDR1 LGHNA and CDR2 YNFKEQ. In DNA form, the CDR3 reads TGTGCCAGCAGCCAAGAGTCCGGCCTCCGGTATGGCTACACCTTC. Translating it yields CASSQESGLRYGYTF.

CDR3 in amino acids: CASSSGTPVPYF. The CDR3 DNA reads as TGTGCCAGTAGTAGCGGGACACCGGTTCCGTATTTT. The J gene is TRBJ2-3, the V gene TRBV19; TRBD1 or TRBD2 may be the D gene (6 bases each). Trimming removed 4 bases at V and 14 bases at J, with 16 bases between. This CDR3 contains 12 residues. Germline assignment: CDR1 LNHDA and CDR2 SQIVND (reference sequence).

Written as DNA, the CDR3 is TGTGCCAGCAGCCCGGGACAGGGACTCTACGAGCAGTACTTC. It specifies CASSPGQGLYEQYF. The chain is built from TRBV13 and TRBJ2-7; 9 nucleotides match TRBD1. J was trimmed by 3 bases and V by 5 bases; bases with no gene match: 5. The CDR3 contains 14 residues. CDR1 PRHDT and CDR2 FYEKMQ come from the germline V gene (reference sequence).

The chain couples TRBV3-1 (or the pseudogene TRBV3-2) to TRBJ1-2; D gene uncertain. CDR3 size: 15 residues. V was pared by 0 bases and J by 8 bases, with 16 bases between. Looked up from germline, CDR1 is LGHDT and CDR2 is YNNKEL (reference sequence). The CDR3 reads CASSQDSTAVEGYTF. DNA of the CDR3: TGTGCCAGCAGCCAAGATTCTACGGCGGTGGAAGGCTACACCTTC.

In this sample, this clone turned up once. The rearrangement links TRBV28 to TRBJ1-1; possible D gene TRBD1, 6 bases. Germline V gene data show CDR1 as MDHEN and CDR2 as SYDVKM. The CDR3 consists of 12 residues. The V and J ends lost 4 bases and 7 bases respectively, with 10 bases between them. The CDR3 loop is CASSYGGLEAFF. CDR3 in DNA: TGTGCCAGCAGTTATGGGGGGCTTGAAGCTTTCTTT.

The gene calls are TRBV19 and TRBJ2-7; 9 positions agree with TRBD2. After removal of 6 bases from V and 3 bases from J, the junction contained 15 bases not matched to a gene. Germline assignment: CDR1 LNHDA and CDR2 SQIVND (reference sequence). The CDR3 consists of 17 residues. This CDR3 is CASSIRLAGSTFYEQYF. The CDR3, as DNA: TGTGCCAGTAGCATAAGGCTAGCGGGGAGCACTTTCTACGAGCAGTACTTC. Looking up the rest from reference TRBV19 and TRBJ2-7 gives the full variable domain: DGGITQSPKYLFRKEGQNVTLSCEQNLNHDAMYWYRQDPGQGLRLIYYSQIVNDFQKGDIAEGYSVSREKKESFPLTVTSAQKNPTAFYLCASSIRLAGSTFYEQYFGPGTRLTVT.

The table lists this clone with a count of one. The chain links TRBV4-1 to TRBJ2-2, with no clear D. The V gene lost 6 bases and the J gene lost 3 bases, with 5 bases spanning the gap. The germline gives CDR1 MGHRA, CDR2 YSYEKL. CDR3 size: 12 residues. CDR3 in amino acids: CASRYDTGELFF. CDR3 nucleotides: TGCGCCAGCAGATACGACACCGGGGAGCTGTTTTTT.